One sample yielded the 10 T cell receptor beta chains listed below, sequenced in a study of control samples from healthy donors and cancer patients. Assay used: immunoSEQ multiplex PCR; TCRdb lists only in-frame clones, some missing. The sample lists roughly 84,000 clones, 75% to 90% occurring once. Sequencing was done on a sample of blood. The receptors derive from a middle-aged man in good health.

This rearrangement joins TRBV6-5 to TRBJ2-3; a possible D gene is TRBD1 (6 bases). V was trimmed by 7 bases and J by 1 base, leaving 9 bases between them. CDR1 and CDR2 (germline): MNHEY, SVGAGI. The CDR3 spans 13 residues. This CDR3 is CASTRGGTDTQYF. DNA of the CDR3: TGTGCCAGCACCAGGGGTGGCACAGATACGCAGTATTTT.

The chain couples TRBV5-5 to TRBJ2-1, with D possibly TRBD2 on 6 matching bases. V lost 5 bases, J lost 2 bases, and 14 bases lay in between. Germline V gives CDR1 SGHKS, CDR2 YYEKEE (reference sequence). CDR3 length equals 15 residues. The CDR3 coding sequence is TGTGCCAGCAGTCTAGTGGGGGGAACCTACAATGAGCAGTTCTTC. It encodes CASSLVGGTYNEQFF.

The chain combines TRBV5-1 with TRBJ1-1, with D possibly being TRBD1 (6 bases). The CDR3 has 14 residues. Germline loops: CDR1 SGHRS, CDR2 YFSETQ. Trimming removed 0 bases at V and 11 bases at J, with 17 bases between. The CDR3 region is CASSLERTVQYAFF. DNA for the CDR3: TGCGCCAGCAGCTTGGAAAGGACAGTTCAATACGCTTTCTTT.

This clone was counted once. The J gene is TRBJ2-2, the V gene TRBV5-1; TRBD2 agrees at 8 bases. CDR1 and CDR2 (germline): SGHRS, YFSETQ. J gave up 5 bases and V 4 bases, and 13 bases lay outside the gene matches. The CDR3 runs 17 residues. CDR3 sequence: CASSPQGGGLGTGELFF. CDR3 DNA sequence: TGCGCCAGCAGCCCCCAAGGCGGGGGGCTTGGGACCGGGGAGCTGTTTTTT.

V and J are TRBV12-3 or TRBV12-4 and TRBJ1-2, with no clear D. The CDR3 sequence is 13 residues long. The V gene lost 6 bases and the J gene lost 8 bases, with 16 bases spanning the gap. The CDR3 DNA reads TGTGCCAGCAGCCCCCATGATACTCTAGGCTACACCTTC. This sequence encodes CASSPHDTLGYTF.

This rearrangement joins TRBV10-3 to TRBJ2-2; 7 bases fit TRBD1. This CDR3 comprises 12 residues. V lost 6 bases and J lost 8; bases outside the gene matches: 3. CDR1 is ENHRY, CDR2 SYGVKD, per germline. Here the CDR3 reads CAISMGQGELFF. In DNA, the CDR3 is TGTGCCATCAGCATGGGACAGGGGGAGCTGTTTTTT.

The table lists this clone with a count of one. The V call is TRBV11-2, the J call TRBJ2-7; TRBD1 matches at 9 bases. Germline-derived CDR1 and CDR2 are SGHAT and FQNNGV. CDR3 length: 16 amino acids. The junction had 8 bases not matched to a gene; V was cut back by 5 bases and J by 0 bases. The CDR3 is CASSHTGTGFSYEQYF. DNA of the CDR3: TGTGCCAGCAGCCACACCGGGACAGGGTTCTCCTACGAGCAGTACTTC.

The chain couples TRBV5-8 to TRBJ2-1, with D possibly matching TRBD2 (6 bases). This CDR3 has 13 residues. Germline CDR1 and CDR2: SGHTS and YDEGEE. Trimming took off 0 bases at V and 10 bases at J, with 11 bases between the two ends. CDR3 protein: CASSLGLSGEQFF. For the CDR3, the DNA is TGTGCCAGCAGCTTGGGCCTTAGCGGCGAGCAGTTCTTC.

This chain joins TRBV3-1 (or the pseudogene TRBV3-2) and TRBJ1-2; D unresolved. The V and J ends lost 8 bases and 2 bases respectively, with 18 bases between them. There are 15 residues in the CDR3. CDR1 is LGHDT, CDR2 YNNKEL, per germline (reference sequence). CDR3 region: CASSGAARHNYGYTF. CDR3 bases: TGTGCCAGCTCCGGAGCCGCCAGGCACAACTATGGCTACACCTTC.

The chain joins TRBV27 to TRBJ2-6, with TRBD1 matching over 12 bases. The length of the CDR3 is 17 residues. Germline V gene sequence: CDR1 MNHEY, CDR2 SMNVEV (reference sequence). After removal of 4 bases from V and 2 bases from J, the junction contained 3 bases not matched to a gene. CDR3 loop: CASSWGQGAAGANVLTF. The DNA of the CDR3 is TGTGCCAGCAGTTGGGGACAGGGGGCTGCTGGGGCCAACGTCCTGACTTTC.